Given below is one T cell receptor (beta chain) in context. Its antigen is not known. With 60 Vbeta and 13 Jbeta primers, the PCR was carried out. The assay was immunoSEQ multiplex PCR, and TCRdb's table has in-frame clones only and misses some. Among fewer than 130,000 clones listed, approximately 84% were seen once. J gave up 5 bases and V 6 bases, and 6 bases lay outside the gene matches. Germline-derived CDR1 and CDR2 are MNHEY and SVGAGI. This CDR3 is built from 15 residues. This entry belongs to a study of cytomegalovirus exposure and HLA in healthy donors. Study background: There were 100 million to 120 million unique TCR beta sequences, drawn from 200 million or so T cells, in an earlier analysis. Study-wide results and limits: Evidence from a later analysis indicated that most CMV-associated TCR beta chains looked HLA-restricted. The study dropped some indistinguishable V segments, TRBV6-2 and TRBV6-3 among them.

This TCR came from a man aged 40-49 years in good health and CMV-seronegative. J is TRBJ2-1 and V is TRBV6-5; TRBD2 agrees at 11 bases. The sample taken for sequencing was PBMCs. The DNA for the CDR3 is TGTGCCAGCAGATCTAGCGGGGGGTCCCACAATGAGCAGTTCTTC. It is translated as CASRSSGGSHNEQFF.